What follows are 30 T cell receptor beta chains derived from one specimen sequenced in a study of beta chain features in type 1 diabetes. Overall study findings and caveats: Significant though moderate, a shortening of TCRB CDR3s appeared in all four CD4+ subsets of Type 1 diabetes patients.

Sequenced material consisted of expressed TCRB transcripts (all of the isolated RNA was reverse transcribed). Using immunoSEQ multiplex PCR, the repertoire was profiled, and TCRdb retains in-frame clones only, with some absent. The sample consists of around 360,000 clones, around an eighth of them appearing once. The antigens these receptors bind are not known. The sequenced sample consisted of naive CD4+ T cells from blood. These TCRs come from a woman between 18 and 29 years old with type 1 diabetes.

The chain carries TRBV11-2 and TRBJ1-6, with D perhaps TRBD1 (5 bases). Deletions cut 5 bases from V and 9 bases from J, with 11 bases between. Germline CDR1 SGHAT, CDR2 FQNNGV. This CDR3 region has 13 residues. In DNA, the CDR3 is TGTGCCAGCAGCCTGGGGCTGGTTTCACCCCTCCACTTT. Its protein product is CASSLGLVSPLHF.

This clone showed up just a few times. The chain uses TRBV10-3 and TRBJ2-7; D unresolved. The CDR3 spans 16 residues. The germline CDR1 and CDR2 sequences are ENHRY and SYGVKD. V was clipped by 4 bases and J by 1 base, with 17 bases between them. CDR3 amino acids: CAISGAPTDRSYEQYF. The DNA for the CDR3 is TGTGCCATCAGTGGTGCCCCGACTGACCGGTCCTACGAGCAGTACTTC.

The V call is TRBV18, the J call TRBJ2-1, with a possible D match to TRBD1 (5 bases). V was trimmed by 1 base and J by 5 bases, leaving 12 bases between them. There are 15 residues in the CDR3. From germline, CDR1 is KGHSH and CDR2 LQKENI. CDR3 residues: CASSPLPGAHNEQFF. In DNA, the CDR3 is TGTGCCAGCTCACCACTCCCTGGGGCACACAATGAGCAGTTCTTC.

The rearrangement uses TRBV7-2 and TRBJ1-2, with D unclear. Germline-derived CDR1 and CDR2 are SGHTA and FQGNSA. The ends were cut back, 1 base at V and 0 bases at J, with 9 bases in the middle. The CDR3 is 15 amino acids. In DNA form, the CDR3 reads TGTGCCAGCAGCTTAGTGGCAGTGTCTAACTATGGCTACACCTTC. It yields the protein CASSLVAVSNYGYTF.

This clone was counted only a few times. The V gene is TRBV29-1, the J gene TRBJ2-1, with D unresolved. V lost 3 bases and J 0 bases, leaving 9 bases between the germline ends. CDR1 and CDR2 from the germline V gene are SQVTM and ANQGSEA. The CDR3 has 14 residues. In DNA form, the CDR3 reads TGCAGCGTTGACACTGCTCTCTCCTACAATGAGCAGTTCTTC. This gives the protein CSVDTALSYNEQFF.

This clone was seen only a few times. The rearrangement joins TRBV19 to TRBJ2-2; D might be TRBD2 (5 bases). Germline V CDR1 and CDR2: LNHDA, SQIVND (reference sequence). This CDR3 region has 15 residues. The V gene lost 3 bases and the J gene lost 3 bases, with 11 bases spanning the gap. The CDR3 reads CASSIGRAYTGELFF. The CDR3 DNA is TGTGCCAGTAGTATCGGGCGGGCCTACACCGGGGAGCTGTTTTTT. Filled out from reference TRBV19 and TRBJ2-2, the complete variable domain reads DGGITQSPKYLFRKEGQNVTLSCEQNLNHDAMYWYRQDPGQGLRLIYYSQIVNDFQKGDIAEGYSVSREKKESFPLTVTSAQKNPTAFYLCASSIGRAYTGELFFGEGSRLTVL.

The V gene is TRBV9, the J gene TRBJ1-1; TRBD1 aligns across 7 bases. In germline, CDR1 is SGDLS, CDR2 YYNGEE. The CDR3 extends over 12 amino acids. The V and J ends lost 5 bases and 4 bases, in that order; junction bases with no gene match: 2. The CDR3 loop is CASRGGGTEAFF. CDR3 sequence (DNA): TGTGCCAGCAGAGGGGGCGGCACTGAAGCTTTCTTT.

The J gene is TRBJ1-5, the V gene TRBV6-6; 11 bases are shared with TRBD1. This CDR3 is 16 amino acids long. The ends lost 4 bases at V and 4 bases at J; junction bases unmatched: 6. The germline CDR1 and CDR2 sequences are MNHNY and SVGAGI (reference sequence). Here the CDR3 DNA reads TGTGCCAGCAGTTCATCGGGACAGGGGGAAAATCAGCCCCAGCATTTT. It encodes CASSSSGQGENQPQHF.

This clone has only a few counts. The CDR3 nucleotides read TGTGCCAGCAGCTTAGGGTCTAGCGGGTTCCAAGAGACCCAGTACTTC. Amino acid sequence: CASSLGSSGFQETQYF. This chain uses TRBV7-2 with TRBJ2-5; 8 bases are shared with TRBD2. Losses at the gene ends were 1 base for V and 1 base for J; bases not matched to a gene: 5. Germline V gene sequence: CDR1 SGHTA, CDR2 FQGNSA. This CDR3 has 16 amino acids.

The chain has TRBV30 and TRBJ2-7; 9 nucleotides line up with TRBD1. J gave up 2 bases and V 4 bases, and 3 bases lay outside the gene matches. CDR3 length: 13 residues. Germline CDR1 reads GTSNPN; CDR2 reads SVGIG (reference sequence). The CDR3 sequence: CAWTTGGPYEQYF. In nucleotides, the CDR3 is TGTGCCTGGACGACAGGGGGTCCCTACGAGCAGTACTTC.

This clone appeared a few times. The chain uses TRBV6-6 and TRBJ2-7; D gene unclear. Germline values: CDR1 MNHNY, CDR2 SVGAGI (reference sequence). The CDR3 spans 12 residues. Trimming left V 5 bases short and J 6 bases short, with 11 bases between. CDR3 in amino acids: CASSPTRLEQYF. The DNA for the CDR3 is TGTGCCAGCAGTCCTACTCGACTCGAGCAGTACTTC.

This clone was counted a few times. This chain connects TRBV30 to TRBJ1-5; D call uncertain. Germline V gene sequence: CDR1 GTSNPN, CDR2 SVGIG (reference sequence). The V end lost 5 bases, the J end lost 2 bases, and 13 bases lay between the germline ends. The CDR3 sequence is 14 residues long. This CDR3 is CAWQKNGGNQPQHF. CDR3 sequence (DNA): TGTGCCTGGCAAAAGAACGGGGGCAATCAGCCCCAGCATTTT. Combining the CDR3 with reference TRBV30 and TRBJ1-5 gives the whole variable domain SQTIHQWPATLVQPVGSPLSLECTVEGTSNPNLYWYRQAAGRGLQLLFYSVGIGQISSEVPQNLSASRPQDRQFILSSKKLLLSDSGFYLCAWQKNGGNQPQHFGDGTRLSIL.

This clone was seen a handful of times. V and J are TRBV11-2 and TRBJ2-5; no definite D call. CDR1 and CDR2 (germline): SGHAT, FQNNGV. Between the trimmed V and J ends, which lost 0 bases and 4 bases, there was a span of 6 bases. The CDR3 loop spans 13 amino acids. For the CDR3, the DNA is TGTGCCAGCAGCTTAGATCCGGGAGAGACCCAGTACTTC. Its protein product is CASSLDPGETQYF.

The CDR3 DNA reads TGTGCCAGCAGCCCCTTCGACAGGAACACTGAAGCTTTCTTT. Its translation is CASSPFDRNTEAFF. The rearrangement links TRBV11-1 to TRBJ1-1, with D possibly being TRBD1 (5 bases). The germline V gene encodes CDR1 SGHAT and CDR2 FQDESV (reference sequence). The V end lost 5 bases, the J end lost 1 base, and 11 bases lay between the germline ends. CDR3 length: 14 residues.

About this clone: A read error may account for a junction end that differs from germline. The chain is built from TRBV28 and TRBJ2-7; D might be TRBD1 (6 bases). From germline, CDR1 is MDHEN and CDR2 SYDVKM. The CDR3 is made up of 13 amino acids. The CDR3 DNA reads TGTGCCAGCAGTCAACTTTGGACAGCCCCCGTGGACTTC. It codes for CASSQLWTAPVDF.

In its sample, this clone was seen a few times. The genes are TRBV9 and TRBJ2-3; 7 bases agree with TRBD1. V shed 0 bases, J shed 3 bases, and the junction held 7 bases outside the gene matches. CDR1 and CDR2 (germline): SGDLS, YYNGEE. The CDR3 is 16 amino acids. The CDR3 reads CASSVGPGQKTDTQYF. CDR3 DNA: TGTGCCAGCAGCGTAGGACCGGGACAGAAGACAGATACGCAGTATTTT.

The chain links TRBV4-3 to TRBJ2-3; 7 bases match TRBD2. The CDR3 is made up of 15 amino acids. The trim removed 4 bases at V and 2 bases at J, leaving 6 bases unmatched. The germline V gene has CDR1 LGHNA and CDR2 YSLEER. CDR3 region: CASSPGRALTDTQYF. CDR3 DNA: TGCGCCAGCAGCCCTGGGAGGGCCCTCACAGATACGCAGTATTTT.

A few counts support this clone. This chain links TRBV7-2 with TRBJ1-5, with 7 bases that match TRBD1. Germline V gene lookup returns CDR1 SGHTA and CDR2 FQGNSA. V lost 2 bases to trimming and J lost 6 bases; unmatched junction nucleotides: 10. This CDR3 contains 16 residues. CDR3 sequence (DNA): TGTGCCAGCAGCTTAAACCGTGCAGGGGGGAGTCAGCCCCAGCATTTT. As protein: CASSLNRAGGSQPQHF.

This clone was observed a few times. The chain has TRBV4-1 and TRBJ2-7; 8 nucleotides agree with TRBD2. Germline trimming cut 4 bases from V and 6 bases from J; bases unmatched to any gene: 11. There are 15 residues in the CDR3. CDR1 is MGHRA, CDR2 YSYEKL, per germline. The CDR3 here is CASSPRTSPGSEQYF. CDR3 DNA: TGCGCCAGCAGCCCTAGGACTAGCCCGGGAAGCGAGCAGTACTTC.

The gene calls are TRBV5-6 and TRBJ2-7; 14 bases agree with TRBD2. Per germline, CDR1 SGHDT and CDR2 YYEEEE. Trimming took 4 bases from V and 5 from J; bases not matched to a gene: 14. The CDR3 has 18 amino acids. DNA for the CDR3: TGTGCCAGCAGCCGAATCGGGACTAGCGGGGGAATTTGGGACGAGCAGTACTTC. This codes for CASSRIGTSGGIWDEQYF.

The V and J genes are TRBV5-6 and TRBJ2-1; TRBD2 might be the D (6 bases). The germline V gene has CDR1 SGHDT and CDR2 YYEEEE. Between the trimmed V and J ends, which lost 1 base and 8 bases, there was a span of 16 bases. This CDR3 region has 15 residues. The CDR3 nucleotides read TGTGCCAGCAGCTTGATAATAGCCGGAGGGGATGAGCAGTTCTTC. As protein: CASSLIIAGGDEQFF.

The gene calls are TRBV2 and TRBJ2-1; D is undetermined. The CDR3 covers 11 residues. The ends were cut back, 8 bases at V and 6 bases at J, with 8 bases in the middle. Germline V lookup: CDR1 SNHLY, CDR2 FYNNEI. CDR3 nucleotide sequence: TGTGCCAGCCGAGAGCTCAATGAGCAGTTCTTC. Protein: CASRELNEQFF. Together with reference TRBV2 and TRBJ2-1, the CDR3 gives the full variable domain: EPEVTQTPSHQVTQMGQEVILRCVPISNHLYFYWYRQILGQKVEFLVSFYNNEISEKSEIFDDQFSVERPDGSNFTLKIRSTKLEDSAMYFCASRELNEQFFGPGTRLTVL.

The chain combines TRBV19 with TRBJ2-5; D perhaps matches TRBD2 (6 bases). V dropped 4 bases and J dropped 4 bases, with 13 bases sitting between them. The CDR3 totals 14 residues. The V gene's germline CDR1 is LNHDA and CDR2 SQIVND (reference sequence). This CDR3 reads CASSTGTGGETQYF. The CDR3 DNA sequence: TGTGCCAGTAGTACAGGGACTGGGGGAGAGACCCAGTACTTC.

The J gene is TRBJ2-7, the V gene TRBV7-2; D perhaps matches TRBD1 (6 bases). The CDR3 spans 15 residues. V was trimmed by 5 bases and J by 5 bases, leaving 19 bases between them. Germline V gene lookup returns CDR1 SGHTA and CDR2 FQGNSA. CDR3 sequence: CASSVTSQGLHEQYF. The CDR3 DNA follows: TGTGCCAGCAGCGTAACCTCACAGGGTCTCCACGAGCAGTACTTC.

This chain uses TRBV7-2 with TRBJ2-3; 11 nucleotides agree with TRBD2. V gave up 4 bases and J gave up 6 bases; unmatched junction bases: 3. This CDR3 is 14 amino acids long. Germline values: CDR1 SGHTA, CDR2 FQGNSA. As DNA, the CDR3 is TGTGCCAGCAGCTACAGGACTAGCGGGGATACGCAGTATTTT. It codes for CASSYRTSGDTQYF.

The CDR3 DNA follows: TGCGCCAGCAGATTACAGGGGACGTCCCAGCATTTT. Translating it yields CASRLQGTSQHF. This sequence joins TRBV23-1 and TRBJ1-5; the match to TRBD1 covers 7 bases. TRBV23-1 is an open reading frame whose function is uncertain. This CDR3 spans 12 amino acids. J lost 11 bases, V lost 6 bases, and 7 bases had no gene match.

The rearrangement uses TRBV19 and TRBJ2-3; 13 positions match TRBD2. The ends lost 7 bases at V and 5 bases at J; junction bases unmatched: 6. CDR3 length: 15 amino acids. The V gene's germline CDR1 is LNHDA and CDR2 SQIVND (reference sequence). CDR3 protein: CASTLGLAGKDTQYF. The CDR3 DNA is TGTGCCAGTACGTTGGGACTAGCGGGAAAAGATACGCAGTATTTT.

This clone has more than one count but fewer than ten. This chain links TRBV7-9 with TRBJ2-7; a weak D match, TRBD2 (5 bases). V was cut by 5 bases and J by 5 bases, with 10 bases left in between. CDR3 length equals 12 residues. The V gene's germline CDR1 is SEHNR and CDR2 FQNEAQ (reference sequence). The CDR3 DNA follows: TGTGCCAGCAGCGGAGGTGCGAACGAGCAGTACTTC. Amino acids: CASSGGANEQYF.

The rearrangement joins TRBV7-2 to TRBJ1-2; D call uncertain. The CDR3 loop spans 14 amino acids. V was clipped by 7 bases and J by 5 bases, with 17 bases between them. The germline CDR1 and CDR2 sequences are SGHTA and FQGNSA. The CDR3 spells CASTKHGLAYGYTF. Here the CDR3 DNA reads TGTGCCAGCACCAAACACGGATTAGCTTATGGCTACACCTTC.

Worth noting for this clone: The germline gene is not matched at one end of the junction; a read error may be the cause. The chain carries TRBV30 and TRBJ2-2, with D possibly being TRBD2 (5 bases). CDR1 and CDR2 (germline): GTSNPN, SVGIG (reference sequence). This CDR3 region has 11 residues. As DNA, the CDR3 is TGTGCCTGGAGTGCCGGGGAAAAGAGGCGCTTT. Translating it yields CAWSAGEKRRF.